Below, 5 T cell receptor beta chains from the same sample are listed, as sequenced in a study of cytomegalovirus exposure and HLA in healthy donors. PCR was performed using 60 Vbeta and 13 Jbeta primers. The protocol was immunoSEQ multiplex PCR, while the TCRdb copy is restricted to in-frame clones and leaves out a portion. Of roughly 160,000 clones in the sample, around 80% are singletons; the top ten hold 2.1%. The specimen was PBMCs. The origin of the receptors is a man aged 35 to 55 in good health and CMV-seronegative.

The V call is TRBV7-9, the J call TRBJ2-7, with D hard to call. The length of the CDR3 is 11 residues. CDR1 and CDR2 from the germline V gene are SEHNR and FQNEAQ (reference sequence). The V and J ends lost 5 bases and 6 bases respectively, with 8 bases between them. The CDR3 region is CASSTHFEQYF. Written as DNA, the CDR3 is TGTGCCAGCAGCACACATTTCGAGCAGTACTTC.

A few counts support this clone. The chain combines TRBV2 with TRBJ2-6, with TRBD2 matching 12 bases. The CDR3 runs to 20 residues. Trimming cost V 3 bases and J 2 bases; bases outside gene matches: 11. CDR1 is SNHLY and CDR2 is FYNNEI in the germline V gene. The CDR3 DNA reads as TGTGCCAGCAGTGAGGGCCTAGCGGGAGGGGCGGGGACTGGGGCCAACGTCCTGACTTTC. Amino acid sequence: CASSEGLAGGAGTGANVLTF.

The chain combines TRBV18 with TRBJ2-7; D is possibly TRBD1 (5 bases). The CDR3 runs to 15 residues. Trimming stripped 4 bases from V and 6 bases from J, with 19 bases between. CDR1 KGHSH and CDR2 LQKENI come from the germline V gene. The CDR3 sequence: CASSQSGHARVEQYF. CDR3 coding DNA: TGTGCCAGCTCACAGTCCGGACATGCCAGGGTCGAGCAGTACTTC.

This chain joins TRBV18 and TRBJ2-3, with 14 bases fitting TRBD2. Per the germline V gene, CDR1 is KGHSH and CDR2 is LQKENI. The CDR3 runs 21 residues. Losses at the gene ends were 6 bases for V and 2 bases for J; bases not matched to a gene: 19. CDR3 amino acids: CASSNVRFTGTSGRHTDTQYF. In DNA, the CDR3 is TGTGCCAGCTCCAACGTTAGATTTACCGGGACTAGCGGGAGACACACAGATACGCAGTATTTT.

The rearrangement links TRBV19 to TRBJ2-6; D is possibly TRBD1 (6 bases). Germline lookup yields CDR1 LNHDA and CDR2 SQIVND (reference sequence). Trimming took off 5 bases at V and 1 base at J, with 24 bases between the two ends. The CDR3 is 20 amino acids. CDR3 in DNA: TGTGCCAGTAGTGCCCGGACAGCGACGGGCCTAGGATCTGGGGCCAACGTCCTGACTTTC. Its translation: CASSARTATGLGSGANVLTF.